These 28 T cell receptor beta chains were all obtained from the same sample, sequenced in a study of OX40 agonist ivuxolimab in advanced cancers. Sequencing was performed with immunoSEQ multiplex PCR; in TCRdb, only in-frame clones are kept and a portion is missing. Of under 150,000 clones detected, approximately 90% appear once; the ten largest clones hold approximately 1.1%. Sequencing used CD4+ or CD8+ T cells sorted from blood, obtained in a trial of the OX40 agonist ivuxolimab. These receptors came from an adult with an advanced solid tumor such as melanoma, head and neck, liver or kidney cancer.

The genes are TRBV28 and TRBJ1-2; D ambiguous. The germline CDR1 and CDR2 sequences are MDHEN and SYDVKM. The ends were cut back, 5 bases at V and 4 bases at J, with 17 bases in the middle. The CDR3 consists of 15 residues. CDR3 residues: CASSPSPTSGYGYTF. CDR3 DNA sequence: TGTGCCAGCAGTCCTTCTCCTACTTCGGGCTATGGCTACACCTTC.

This clone appeared a single time. The gene calls are TRBV5-1 and TRBJ1-1; D is perhaps TRBD1 (5 bases). CDR3 length equals 15 residues. Trimming cost V 0 bases and J 1 base, with 10 bases left between them. Germline V gene sequence: CDR1 SGHRS, CDR2 YFSETQ. In DNA, the CDR3 is TGCGCCAGCAGCTTGGCCGGGGCGCAGAACACTGAAGCTTTCTTT. Its protein product is CASSLAGAQNTEAFF.

This clone has only one observation. This chain joins TRBV19 and TRBJ2-7, with D tentatively TRBD1 or TRBD2 (5 bases each). The CDR3 consists of 11 residues. Trimming removed 5 bases at V and 9 bases at J, with 11 bases between. The germline gives CDR1 LNHDA, CDR2 SQIVND (reference sequence). CDR3 residues: CASSLGERQYF. The DNA of the CDR3 is TGTGCCAGTAGTTTGGGGGAGAGGCAGTACTTC.

V gene TRBV14 combines with J gene TRBJ1-4; D unclear. This CDR3 is 15 amino acids long. Germline lookup yields CDR1 SGHDN and CDR2 FVKESK. V shed 2 bases and J shed 0 bases, with 7 bases lying between them. As DNA, the CDR3 is TGTGCCAGCAGCCAATTTGCTGCAACTAATGAAAAACTGTTTTTT. Its protein is CASSQFAATNEKLFF. The variable domain in full, completed from reference TRBV14 and TRBJ1-4, reads EAGVTQFPSHSVIEKGQTVTLRCDPISGHDNLYWYRRVMGKEIKFLLHFVKESKQDESGMPNNRFLAERTGGTYSTLKVQPAELEDSGVYFCASSQFAATNEKLFFGSGTQLSVL.

This chain links TRBV19 with TRBJ2-3, with D possibly called TRBD1 or TRBD2 (5 bases each). Germline CDR1 LNHDA, CDR2 SQIVND (reference sequence). The length of the CDR3 is 16 residues. The germline V and J ends were trimmed by 4 bases and 0 bases, with 14 bases remaining between them. The CDR3 DNA is TGTGCCAGTAGTACGTATTCCGGGACGAGCACAGATACGCAGTATTTT. Translated, it gives CASSTYSGTSTDTQYF.

The chain combines TRBV6-1 with TRBJ1-2; unclear D gene. The CDR3 loop spans 13 amino acids. Germline V lookup: CDR1 MNHNS, CDR2 SASEGT. With 4 bases removed from V and 2 bases from J, the gap between germline ends came to 8 bases. The CDR3 coding sequence is TGTGCCAGCAGTGTTGAGGACAACTATGGCTACACCTTC. This sequence encodes CASSVEDNYGYTF.

The rearrangement links TRBV9 to TRBJ2-3, with 9 bases lining up with TRBD2. The V gene's germline CDR1 is SGDLS and CDR2 YYNGEE. CDR3 length equals 16 residues. V shed 6 bases and J 0 bases; nucleotides not matched to a gene: 8. CDR3 coding DNA: TGTGCCAGCACACGGGCTAGCGGGGCTAGCACAGATACGCAGTATTTT. Protein product: CASTRASGASTDTQYF. The whole variable domain, remainder taken from reference TRBV9 and TRBJ2-3, is DSGVTQTPKHLITATGQRVTLRCSPRSGDLSVYWYQQSLDQGLQFLIQYYNGEERAKGNILERFSAQQFPDLHSELNLSSLELGDSALYFCASTRASGASTDTQYFGPGTRLTVL.

This chain connects TRBV5-1 to TRBJ2-7, with 8 bases matching TRBD1. Looked up from germline, CDR1 is SGHRS and CDR2 is YFSETQ. The J segment lost 5 bases and the V segment lost 0 bases, leaving 4 bases of the junction unmatched. The CDR3 loop spans 14 amino acids. CDR3 sequence: CASSLAQGAHEQYF. The DNA for the CDR3 is TGCGCCAGCAGCTTGGCGCAGGGGGCCCACGAGCAGTACTTC.

This clone was detected only once. The chain links TRBV30 to TRBJ2-7; TRBD1 might be the D (5 bases). Trimming removed 7 bases at V and 2 bases at J, with 9 bases between. CDR1 GTSNPN and CDR2 SVGIG come from the germline V gene (reference sequence). The CDR3 extends over 11 amino acids. CDR3 protein: CASTVAYEQYF. The CDR3 region has the DNA TGTGCCTCGACAGTTGCCTACGAGCAGTACTTC.

This clone has only a few counts. V and J are TRBV5-4 and TRBJ1-2; the D gene is possibly TRBD1 (6 bases). With 0 bases removed from V and 4 bases from J, the gap between germline ends came to 16 bases. The CDR3 has 16 amino acids. CDR1 and CDR2 from the germline V gene are SGHNT and YYREEE (reference sequence). The CDR3 DNA sequence: TGTGCCAGCAGCTTGGCCGGTGGGGGCAGGGGCTATGGCTACACCTTC. This encodes CASSLAGGGRGYGYTF. The full variable domain, with the rest looked up from reference TRBV5-4 and TRBJ1-2, is ETGVTQSPTHLIKTRGQQVTLRCSSQSGHNTVSWYQQALGQGPQFIFQYYREEENGRGNFPPRFSGLQFPNYSSELNVNALELDDSALYLCASSLAGGGRGYGYTFGSGTRLTVV.

The J gene is TRBJ1-5, the V gene TRBV27, with D possibly matching TRBD1 (5 bases). Per germline, CDR1 MNHEY and CDR2 SMNVEV (reference sequence). V was shortened by 3 bases and J by 5 bases, with 11 bases between the two germline ends. This CDR3 region has 14 residues. CDR3 coding DNA: TGTGCCAGCAGTTTTTGGGGGGACGATCAGCCCCAGCATTTT. Translation gives CASSFWGDDQPQHF.

This clone was counted only a few times. V is TRBV7-2 and J is TRBJ2-1, with D possibly TRBD2 on 5 matching bases. The CDR3 contains 13 residues. Germline lookup yields CDR1 SGHTA and CDR2 FQGNSA. Trimming removed 0 bases at V and 9 bases at J, with 9 bases between. CDR3 in amino acids: CASSLALAIEQFF. The CDR3 bases are TGTGCCAGCAGCTTAGCGTTAGCGATTGAGCAGTTCTTC.

The V call is TRBV4-1, the J call TRBJ2-3; 9 bases map to TRBD2. J gave up 2 bases and V 6 bases, and 6 bases lay outside the gene matches. CDR1 is MGHRA, CDR2 YSYEKL, per germline. The length of the CDR3 is 15 residues. The CDR3 DNA sequence: TGCGCCAGCAGTCGGTCTAGCGGGGACACAGATACGCAGTATTTT. It is translated as CASSRSSGDTDTQYF.

V is TRBV2 and J is TRBJ2-1; 7 nucleotides match TRBD1. CDR1 SNHLY and CDR2 FYNNEI come from the germline V gene. CDR3 length: 14 residues. V was pared by 5 bases and J by 4 bases, with 5 bases of the junction left unmatched. CDR3 protein: CASSIQGQYNEQFF. Written as DNA, the CDR3 is TGTGCCAGCAGTATACAGGGACAGTACAATGAGCAGTTCTTC.

The rearrangement links TRBV28 to TRBJ1-1; a weak D match, TRBD1 (5 bases). Trimming cost V 6 bases and J 4 bases, with 12 bases left between them. The CDR3 extends over 13 amino acids. The germline CDR1 and CDR2 sequences are MDHEN and SYDVKM. The CDR3, as DNA: TGTGCCAGCAGGGGAGGGGTGGGCACTGAAGCTTTCTTT. Protein sequence: CASRGGVGTEAFF.

The CDR3 nucleotides are TGTGCCAGCAGCTGGGGTGAAAAACTGTTTTTT. Its protein is CASSWGEKLFF. V is TRBV27 and J is TRBJ1-4; no reliable D call. The CDR3 is 11 residues long. V was pared by 6 bases and J by 7 bases, with 6 bases between. Germline CDR1 reads MNHEY; CDR2 reads SMNVEV (reference sequence).

The gene calls are TRBV9 and TRBJ2-1; 8 bases are shared with TRBD2. The germline CDR1 and CDR2 sequences are SGDLS and YYNGEE. V lost 3 bases to trimming and J lost 1 base; unmatched junction nucleotides: 3. This CDR3 region has 15 residues. The CDR3 sequence is CASSATSGSYNEQFF. DNA of the CDR3: TGTGCCAGCAGCGCCACTAGCGGATCCTACAATGAGCAGTTCTTC.

The chain has TRBV18 and TRBJ1-1; D may be TRBD1 (5 bases). V lost 6 bases, J lost 3 bases, and 14 bases lay in between. Per germline, CDR1 KGHSH and CDR2 LQKENI. The CDR3 covers 14 residues. The CDR3 DNA reads TGTGCCAGCTCCCGAGATGGGGGACACACTGAAGCTTTCTTT. Protein sequence: CASSRDGGHTEAFF.

This rearrangement joins TRBV30 to TRBJ1-6; the D gene is possibly TRBD1 (6 bases). V was cut by 4 bases and J by 7 bases, with 11 bases left in between. The CDR3 runs to 13 residues. CDR1 is GTSNPN and CDR2 is SVGIG in the germline V gene (reference sequence). CDR3 residues: CAWNEGGNSPLHF. DNA of the CDR3: TGTGCCTGGAATGAGGGGGGGAATTCACCCCTCCACTTT.

The CDR3 loop reads CASSYTLYNEQFF. The CDR3 region has the DNA TGTGCCAGCAGCTACACCCTCTACAATGAGCAGTTCTTC. The genes are TRBV5-4 and TRBJ2-1; D is unclear. The CDR3 is 13 amino acids. Germline V lookup: CDR1 SGHNT, CDR2 YYREEE (reference sequence). Between the trimmed V and J ends, which lost 3 bases and 3 bases, there was a span of 7 bases.

The chain uses TRBV5-6 and TRBJ2-1, with D perhaps matching TRBD1 (5 bases). There are 16 residues in the CDR3. Trimming took 1 base from V and 3 from J, leaving 14 bases between them. Germline-derived CDR1 and CDR2 are SGHDT and YYEEEE. Here the CDR3 reads CASSLNGDSVYNEQFF. The CDR3 DNA sequence: TGTGCCAGCAGCTTGAACGGAGACAGCGTCTACAATGAGCAGTTCTTC.

This clone is a singleton in its sample. The chain couples TRBV15 to TRBJ2-1, with D possibly being TRBD1 (6 bases). Per germline, CDR1 LNHNV and CDR2 YYDKDF (reference sequence). The CDR3 has 15 residues. The germline V and J ends were trimmed by 4 bases and 7 bases, with 17 bases remaining between them. The CDR3 region is CATSIPAQGKNEQFF. Here the CDR3 DNA reads TGTGCCACCAGCATCCCTGCGCAGGGGAAGAATGAGCAGTTCTTC.

V gene TRBV28 combines with J gene TRBJ2-3, with no clear D. This CDR3 comprises 11 residues. Trimming removed 3 bases at V and 8 bases at J, with 6 bases between. Germline-derived CDR1 and CDR2 are MDHEN and SYDVKM. The CDR3 spells CASSFEGTQYF. In nucleotides, the CDR3 is TGTGCCAGCAGTTTCGAAGGTACGCAGTATTTT.

The V call is TRBV18, the J call TRBJ2-3; D tentatively reads TRBD1 or TRBD2 (6 bases each). The CDR3 covers 15 residues. The germline CDR1 and CDR2 sequences are KGHSH and LQKENI. V dropped 1 base and J dropped 3 bases, with 11 bases sitting between them. The CDR3, as DNA: TGTGCCAGCTCACCACAGGACAGCGGGACAGATACGCAGTATTTT. Its protein product is CASSPQDSGTDTQYF.

The CDR3 region is CASSLQDTDTQYF. CDR3 sequence (DNA): TGTGCCAGCAGTTTACAGGACACAGATACGCAGTATTTT. This chain uses TRBV27 with TRBJ2-3; unclear D gene. The V end lost 2 bases, the J end lost 2 bases, and 5 bases lay between the germline ends. CDR1 and CDR2 (germline): MNHEY, SMNVEV (reference sequence). This CDR3 spans 13 amino acids.

This clone was counted between two and nine times. The V gene is TRBV5-1, the J gene TRBJ2-5, with 9 bases lining up with TRBD1. The V gene's germline CDR1 is SGHRS and CDR2 YFSETQ. The ends lost 1 base at V and 5 bases at J; junction bases unmatched: 6. The CDR3 length is 15 residues. As DNA, the CDR3 is TGCGCCAGCAGCTTGTCACAGGGGGCGGTGGAGACCCAGTACTTC. Its protein is CASSLSQGAVETQYF.

This clone was counted between two and nine times. The gene calls are TRBV2 and TRBJ1-1; D gene uncertain. V was clipped by 4 bases and J by 2 bases, with 8 bases between them. Germline CDR1 reads SNHLY; CDR2 reads FYNNEI. The CDR3 runs to 13 residues. This CDR3 reads CASSVTANTEAFF. The CDR3 nucleotides are TGTGCCAGCAGTGTAACAGCTAACACTGAAGCTTTCTTT. The whole variable domain, remainder taken from reference TRBV2 and TRBJ1-1, is EPEVTQTPSHQVTQMGQEVILRCVPISNHLYFYWYRQILGQKVEFLVSFYNNEISEKSEIFDDQFSVERPDGSNFTLKIRSTKLEDSAMYFCASSVTANTEAFFGQGTRLTVV.

CDR3 coding DNA: TGTGCAAGTCGCTTAGCGAGGACAGGGTTCGAGCAGTACTTC. Translating it yields CASRLARTGFEQYF. This chain uses TRBV12-2 with TRBJ2-7; the table calls TRBD1, which could not be checked here. TRBV12-2 is a listed pseudogene. The CDR3 contains 14 residues.